The rows below give T cell receptor beta chains drawn from one sample of a study of blood T cells in healthy people across ages. Each CDR3 protein is one row after TCRdb ran MiXCR on the 5' RACE reads. This table has around 1.5 million distinct CDR3 sequences, about 31% appearing once. Sequencing used blood. These receptors all stem from a young woman in good health. CDR3s include the opening cysteine and the closing phenylalanine or tryptophan. A D gene is named only where the DNA matches it firmly. The size entry is marked missing in some rows and otherwise reads once, few, many or a size class.

clone_size: .
d_call: TRBD2
j_call: TRBJ2-1
v_call: TRBV5-1
cdr3_nt: TGCGCCAGCAGCTGGGGGTTACTAGCGGGGACCTACAATGAGCAGTTCTTC
cdr3_aa: CASSWGLLAGTYNEQFF

clone_size: .
d_call: .
j_call: TRBJ1-5
v_call: TRBV5-1
cdr3_nt: TGCGCCAGCAGCTTCTTGAAAGGGCAGCCCCAGCATTTT
cdr3_aa: CASSFLKGQPQHF

clone_size: .
d_call: .
j_call: TRBJ2-5
v_call: TRBV7-6
cdr3_nt: TGTGCCAGCAGCTTCAGGCCAGGGATGGAGACCCAGTACTTC
cdr3_aa: CASSFRPGMETQYF

clone_size: .
d_call: TRBD2
j_call: TRBJ2-7
v_call: TRBV7-3
cdr3_nt: TGTGCCAGCAGCCTCGGGGGGGTGGGTCTCTCCTACAATGAGCAGTACTTC
cdr3_aa: CASSLGGVGLSYNEQYF

clone_size: .
d_call: TRBD2
j_call: TRBJ2-7
v_call: TRBV27
cdr3_nt: TGTGCCAGCAGTGGGACTAGCGGGCCACTATACGAGCAGTACTTC
cdr3_aa: CASSGTSGPLYEQYF

clone_size: .
d_call: TRBD1
j_call: TRBJ2-7
v_call: TRBV6-1
cdr3_nt: TGTGCCAGCAGACGACAGGGTCGGGACTACGAGCAGTACTTC
cdr3_aa: CASRRQGRDYEQYF

clone_size: many
d_call: .
j_call: TRBJ2-6
v_call: TRBV20-1
cdr3_nt: TGCAGTGCTAGAGATCCCTACAAGAACTCTGGGGCCAACGTCCTGACTTTC
cdr3_aa: CSARDPYKNSGANVLTF

clone_size: few
d_call: TRBD2
j_call: TRBJ2-5
v_call: TRBV20-1
cdr3_nt: TGCAGTGCCAAGGGGGGAAGCGGGAGGTTAGAGACCCAGTACTTC
cdr3_aa: CSAKGGSGRLETQYF

clone_size: few
d_call: .
j_call: TRBJ2-5
v_call: TRBV7-2
cdr3_nt: TGTGCCAGCAGCTTAGGGGGGCGGGTGGGGGAGACCCAGTACTTC
cdr3_aa: CASSLGGRVGETQYF

clone_size: .
d_call: TRBD1
j_call: TRBJ1-3
v_call: TRBV9
cdr3_nt: TGTGCCAGCAGCGGCCTCGACAGGGAATCTGGAAACACCATATATTTT
cdr3_aa: CASSGLDRESGNTIYF

clone_size: .
d_call: TRBD1
j_call: TRBJ1-6
v_call: TRBV4-1
cdr3_nt: TGCGCCAGCAGCCAGAGGGGGGGACAGGGCCGCGGTGCCTATAATTCACCCCTCCACTTT
cdr3_aa: CASSQRGGQGRGAYNSPLHF

clone_size: .
d_call: .
j_call: TRBJ2-5
v_call: TRBV27
cdr3_nt: TGTGCCAGCCAATCCACTGAGGGGGAGACCCAGTACTTC
cdr3_aa: CASQSTEGETQYF

clone_size: few
d_call: TRBD2
j_call: TRBJ2-1
v_call: TRBV2
cdr3_nt: TGTGCCAGCAGTGAAGCGATTATAGCGGGAGGTAATGAGCAGTTCTTC
cdr3_aa: CASSEAIIAGGNEQFF

clone_size: .
d_call: .
j_call: TRBJ2-1
v_call: TRBV7-2
cdr3_nt: TGTGCCAGCAGCTTAATGTACGGATACAATGAGCAGTTCTTC
cdr3_aa: CASSLMYGYNEQFF

clone_size: few
d_call: .
j_call: TRBJ2-7
v_call: TRBV28
cdr3_nt: TGTGCCAGCAGTTTTCACCGGACAGTCGAGAGCTCCTACGAGCAGTACTTC
cdr3_aa: CASSFHRTVESSYEQYF

clone_size: few
d_call: TRBD2
j_call: TRBJ2-3
v_call: TRBV6-1
cdr3_nt: TGTGCCAGCAGTGGTGTTAGCGGGAGCACAGATACGCAGTATTTT
cdr3_aa: CASSGVSGSTDTQYF

clone_size: .
d_call: .
j_call: TRBJ2-1
v_call: TRBV28
cdr3_nt: TGTGCCAGCAGCCAGACAGTGAGCTCCTACAATGAGCAGTTCTTC
cdr3_aa: CASSQTVSSYNEQFF

clone_size: .
d_call: .
j_call: TRBJ1-5
v_call: TRBV19
cdr3_nt: TGTGCCAGTAGGCCAATGGACGGGGGCAATCAGCCCCAGCATTTT
cdr3_aa: CASRPMDGGNQPQHF

clone_size: .
d_call: .
j_call: TRBJ2-3
v_call: TRBV7-9
cdr3_nt: TGTGCCAGCAGGACCGGGTTTTTGGACACAGATACGCAGTATTTT
cdr3_aa: CASRTGFLDTDTQYF

clone_size: many
d_call: .
j_call: TRBJ2-5
v_call: TRBV12-3/TRBV12-4
cdr3_nt: TGTGCCTCCCGGGGGGCGTTGGAGACCCAGTACTTC
cdr3_aa: CASRGALETQYF

clone_size: many
d_call: .
j_call: TRBJ1-6
v_call: TRBV7-2
cdr3_nt: TGTGCCAGCAGCCCTTCTGGGCTTGGGAGTTCACCCCTCCACTTT
cdr3_aa: CASSPSGLGSSPLHF

clone_size: .
d_call: .
j_call: TRBJ2-3
v_call: TRBV3-1
cdr3_nt: TGTGCCAGCAGGCCTCGGAACCGAATCACAGATACGCAGTATTTT
cdr3_aa: CASRPRNRITDTQYF

clone_size: .
d_call: .
j_call: TRBJ1-2
v_call: TRBV9
cdr3_nt: TGTGCCAGCAGCGTGCCAGGTACCTATGGCTGCACCTTC
cdr3_aa: CASSVPGTYGCTF

clone_size: few
d_call: .
j_call: TRBJ2-1
v_call: TRBV20-1
cdr3_nt: TGCAGTGGGGGCAAGGCGGGGGCCTTGGGGCTACCCTCCTACAATGAGCAGTTCTTC
cdr3_aa: CSGGKAGALGLPSYNEQFF

clone_size: .
d_call: .
j_call: TRBJ2-3
v_call: TRBV5-6
cdr3_nt: TGTGCCAGCAGTGGACTAAACACAGATACGCAGTATTTT
cdr3_aa: CASSGLNTDTQYF

clone_size: few
d_call: TRBD1
j_call: TRBJ1-1
v_call: TRBV29-1
cdr3_nt: TGCAGCGTTGAGGACAGGCCCATGAACACTGAAGCTTTCTTT
cdr3_aa: CSVEDRPMNTEAFF

clone_size: few
d_call: .
j_call: TRBJ2-7
v_call: TRBV6-4
cdr3_nt: TGTGCCCCCCGGGGGTTTTCCTACGAGCAGTACTTC
cdr3_aa: CAPRGFSYEQYF

clone_size: .
d_call: .
j_call: TRBJ1-2
v_call: TRBV27
cdr3_nt: TGTGCCAGCAGTCTCAAAGGGCCCCTTTGGAACTATGGCTACACCTTC
cdr3_aa: CASSLKGPLWNYGYTF

clone_size: few
d_call: TRBD2
j_call: TRBJ2-1
v_call: TRBV9
cdr3_nt: TGTGCCAGCAGCGTTAGCGGGATAAATAATGAGCAGTTCTTC
cdr3_aa: CASSVSGINNEQFF

clone_size: few
d_call: TRBD1
j_call: TRBJ2-5
v_call: TRBV15
cdr3_nt: TGTGCCACCAGCAGAGAGGGCAGGGGGCGCCCGGAGACCCAGTACTTC
cdr3_aa: CATSREGRGRPETQYF

clone_size: few
d_call: TRBD1
j_call: TRBJ2-1
v_call: TRBV7-3
cdr3_nt: TGTGCCAGCAGCAAAGGGACAGGGGGCACCCAGTTCTTC
cdr3_aa: CASSKGTGGTQFF

clone_size: few
d_call: TRBD2
j_call: TRBJ2-5
v_call: TRBV7-9
cdr3_nt: TGTGCCAGCCTTAGGACGGGGGGGCGAGAGACCCAGTACTTC
cdr3_aa: CASLRTGGRETQYF

clone_size: .
d_call: TRBD2
j_call: TRBJ2-5
v_call: TRBV7-3
cdr3_nt: TGTGCCAGCAGCCCTAGCGGATTAGAAGAGACCCAGTACTTC
cdr3_aa: CASSPSGLEETQYF

clone_size: .
d_call: .
j_call: TRBJ2-1
v_call: TRBV7-9
cdr3_nt: TGTGCCAGCAGCTTGGGTTGGTGGTTCCCGCGCTCCTACAATGAGCAGTTCTTC
cdr3_aa: CASSLGWWFPRSYNEQFF

clone_size: .
d_call: TRBD1
j_call: TRBJ1-1
v_call: TRBV4-1
cdr3_nt: TGCGCCAGCAGCCAAGATCAGGGGGATTACACTGAAGCTTTCTTT
cdr3_aa: CASSQDQGDYTEAFF

clone_size: few
d_call: TRBD1
j_call: TRBJ1-6
v_call: TRBV20-1
cdr3_nt: TGCAGTGCTAGCCACGGAGGGGGCGAATATTCACCCCTCCACTTT
cdr3_aa: CSASHGGGEYSPLHF

clone_size: many
d_call: TRBD2
j_call: TRBJ2-3
v_call: TRBV6-5
cdr3_nt: TGTGCCAGCAGTTACATAGCTAGCGGGAGGACAGATACGCAGTATTTT
cdr3_aa: CASSYIASGRTDTQYF

clone_size: many
d_call: .
j_call: TRBJ1-1
v_call: TRBV10-3
cdr3_nt: TGTGCCATCAGTGGGGGGTATGAAGCTTTCTTT
cdr3_aa: CAISGGYEAFF

clone_size: .
d_call: .
j_call: TRBJ2-1
v_call: TRBV6-2/TRBV6-3
cdr3_nt: TGTGCCAGCAGTTACTCTGACCTGGTAAAAGTGGAGCAGTTCTTC
cdr3_aa: CASSYSDLVKVEQFF

clone_size: few
d_call: TRBD2
j_call: TRBJ2-7
v_call: TRBV27
cdr3_nt: TGTGCCAGCCATCGGGAGGGGACTAGCGGGAGGGCCGTTGTTCGCGAGCAGTACTTC
cdr3_aa: CASHREGTSGRAVVREQYF

clone_size: .
d_call: .
j_call: TRBJ2-7
v_call: TRBV6-2/TRBV6-3
cdr3_nt: TGTGCCAGCAGTTACTCGATGCAGACCCGGTACTTC
cdr3_aa: CASSYSMQTRYF